What follows are 20 T cell receptor beta chains derived from one specimen sequenced in a study of PD-1 blockade in classical Hodgkin lymphoma. Libraries were prepared by immunoSEQ multiplex PCR; TCRdb keeps only in-frame clonotypes and omits some of them. Of some 46,000 clones listed, around 81% are singletons. With no exception, relapse followed autologous stem cell transplantation in all patients, and brentuximab vedotin exposure varied. The starting material was peripheral blood mononuclear cells (PBMCs), obtained before the second cycle of nivolumab. These TCRs come from a human donor with classical Hodgkin lymphoma.

The CDR3 sequence: CAWNGAGSNQPQHF. The CDR3 region has the DNA TGTGCCTGGAATGGTGCAGGGAGCAATCAGCCCCAGCATTTT. The chain has TRBV30 and TRBJ1-5; possible D gene TRBD1, 5 bases. Germline CDR1 GTSNPN, CDR2 SVGIG (reference sequence). Trimming took 4 bases from V and 1 from J, leaving 11 bases between them. This CDR3 is 14 amino acids long.

This chain connects TRBV19 to TRBJ2-2; TRBD2 agrees at 15 bases. The junction had 10 bases not matched to a gene; V was cut back by 7 bases and J by 1 base. There are 19 residues in the CDR3. Germline CDR1 and CDR2: LNHDA and SQIVND (reference sequence). The chain's CDR3 is CASTTSPGLAGGNTGELFF. As DNA, the CDR3 is TGTGCCAGTACCACTTCTCCGGGACTAGCGGGGGGGAACACCGGGGAGCTGTTTTTT.

V gene TRBV5-6 combines with J gene TRBJ2-5; 7 bases are a match to TRBD2. The CDR3 is 17 amino acids. V lost 4 bases and J lost 5; bases outside the gene matches: 17. Germline values: CDR1 SGHDT, CDR2 YYEEEE. The CDR3 bases are TGTGCCAGCAGCGACCTCGGACTTGCGGGAGATGAGGAGACCCAGTACTTC. Protein product: CASSDLGLAGDEETQYF.

This sequence joins TRBV7-8 and TRBJ2-3; D could derive from TRBD1 or TRBD2 (5 bases each). This CDR3 is built from 14 residues. The germline V gene encodes CDR1 SGHVS and CDR2 FQNEAQ. V dropped 1 base and J dropped 5 bases, with 10 bases sitting between them. The CDR3, as DNA: TGTGCCAGCAGCTTAGACGGGGCAGGAGATACGCAGTATTTT. As protein: CASSLDGAGDTQYF.

This chain connects TRBV2 to TRBJ2-2; tentatively, D is TRBD1 (5 bases). The V gene's germline CDR1 is SNHLY and CDR2 FYNNEI. V shed 5 bases and J shed 3 bases, with 10 bases lying between them. The CDR3 is 14 residues long. In nucleotides, the CDR3 is TGTGCCAGCAGTATCCAGGGTTACACCGGGGAGCTGTTTTTT. Translation: CASSIQGYTGELFF.

The J gene is TRBJ1-1, the V gene TRBV2, with D unclear. V gave up 6 bases and J gave up 3 bases, with 26 bases separating them. In germline, CDR1 is SNHLY, CDR2 FYNNEI. CDR3 length: 18 residues. The DNA of the CDR3 is TGTGCCAGCAGCGAGAGGGAGGAAGGTTATTACGAGGACACTGAAGCTTTCTTT. This translates into CASSEREEGYYEDTEAFF.

This chain connects TRBV6-5 to TRBJ2-2, with 7 bases that match TRBD2. CDR1 and CDR2 from the germline V gene are MNHEY and SVGAGI. The trim removed 0 bases at V and 6 bases at J, leaving 1 base unmatched. CDR3 length: 14 residues. CDR3 sequence reads: CASSYSLAAGELFF. CDR3 nucleotides: TGTGCCAGCAGTTACTCCCTAGCGGCCGGGGAGCTGTTTTTT.

The chain has TRBV28 and TRBJ1-2; a possible D gene is TRBD1 (5 bases). Germline V gene data show CDR1 as MDHEN and CDR2 as SYDVKM. The CDR3 is 15 amino acids. Trimming shortened V by 1 base and J by 4 bases, and 13 bases separated the two germline ends. CDR3 sequence (DNA): TGTGCCAGCAGTTTATACCCAGGGTCTGGCTATGGCTACACCTTC. Its protein is CASSLYPGSGYGYTF.

This chain links TRBV10-2 with TRBJ2-1; 8 bases agree with TRBD2. CDR3 length: 17 amino acids. Germline V lookup: CDR1 WSHSY, CDR2 SAAADI. After removal of 0 bases from V and 0 bases from J, the junction contained 4 bases not matched to a gene. CDR3 nucleotides: TGCGCCAGCAGTGAGTCGTTGAGCGGGAGCTCCTACAATGAGCAGTTCTTC. Translation gives CASSESLSGSSYNEQFF.

Here the CDR3 DNA reads TGTGCCAGCAGCGTAGGGCAGGGGGATCTTTTCGAGCAGTACTTC. Translation gives CASSVGQGDLFEQYF. This chain uses TRBV9 with TRBJ2-5; 7 bases map to TRBD1. The J call may be in error: the DNA end matches TRBJ2-7 better. CDR3 length: 15 residues. Germline CDR1 SGDLS, CDR2 YYNGEE.

The rearrangement links TRBV21-1 to TRBJ1-2; TRBD1 is the table's D call and was not checked against the DNA. TRBV21-1 is an annotated pseudogene. The CDR3 contains 14 residues. CDR3 amino acids: CASSKGRQGQGYTF. The CDR3 DNA follows: TGTGCCAGCAGCAAAGGGCGACAGGGGCAGGGCTACACCTTC.

The V call is TRBV6-6, the J call TRBJ2-7; D remains ambiguous. Germline-derived CDR1 and CDR2 are MNHNY and SVGAGI (reference sequence). V was pared by 5 bases and J by 6 bases, with 11 bases between. The length of the CDR3 is 12 residues. The CDR3 nucleotides read TGTGCCAGCAGTACCTGGAGAGGCGAGCAGTACTTC. The encoded protein is CASSTWRGEQYF.

V gene TRBV9 combines with J gene TRBJ2-1, with 14 positions matching TRBD2. CDR1 and CDR2 from the germline V gene are SGDLS and YYNGEE. The J segment lost 10 bases and the V segment lost 0 bases, leaving 0 bases of the junction unmatched. The CDR3 runs to 14 residues. DNA for the CDR3: TGTGCCAGCAGCGTAGGGACTAGCGGGGGGGAGCAGTTCTTC. Amino acid sequence: CASSVGTSGGEQFF.

The chain joins TRBV28 to TRBJ1-6, with 9 bases identical to TRBD1. The CDR3 is 15 amino acids. CDR1 is MDHEN and CDR2 is SYDVKM in the germline V gene. The V segment lost 7 bases and the J segment 7 bases; nucleotides outside the gene matches: 8. For the CDR3, the DNA is TGTGCCAGCACCCCGACAGGGGGGATAAATTCACCCCTCCACTTT. This gives the protein CASTPTGGINSPLHF.

This rearrangement joins TRBV5-8 to TRBJ1-2, with a weak D call TRBD1 (5 bases). CDR1 and CDR2 from the germline V gene are SGHTS and YDEGEE. The CDR3 spans 12 residues. Trimming removed 3 bases at V and 3 bases at J, with 6 bases between. For the CDR3, the DNA is TGTGCCAGCAGCTGGGACCACTATGGCTACACCTTC. It yields the protein CASSWDHYGYTF.

This chain joins TRBV27 and TRBJ2-7, with D possibly being TRBD2 (5 bases). V was shortened by 9 bases and J by 4 bases, with 16 bases between the two germline ends. The CDR3 loop spans 13 amino acids. The germline V gene has CDR1 MNHEY and CDR2 SMNVEV (reference sequence). The CDR3 sequence: CARRWVEGYEQYF. CDR3 DNA: TGTGCCAGGCGGTGGGTCGAGGGATACGAGCAGTACTTC.

The J gene is TRBJ2-1, the V gene TRBV30; possible D gene TRBD1, 6 bases. CDR3 size: 11 residues. Germline CDR1 is GTSNPN and CDR2 is SVGIG (reference sequence). V lost 3 bases and J lost 13, with 13 bases in between. CDR3 amino acids: CAWSVMGHQFF. In DNA, the CDR3 is TGTGCCTGGAGCGTAATGGGACATCAGTTCTTC.

The V and J genes are TRBV5-5 and TRBJ2-7, with D possibly matching TRBD1 (6 bases). Germline CDR1 SGHKS, CDR2 YYEKEE (reference sequence). The CDR3 sequence is 15 residues long. V was cut by 4 bases and J by 2 bases, with 16 bases left in between. CDR3 bases: TGTGCCAGCAGCACCCCCGACAGGTCCACCTACGAGCAGTACTTC. This gives the protein CASSTPDRSTYEQYF.

The chain couples TRBV6-5 to TRBJ2-7, with D possibly being TRBD2 (5 bases). This CDR3 is 13 amino acids long. The V and J ends lost 4 bases and 5 bases respectively, with 12 bases between them. CDR1 MNHEY and CDR2 SVGAGI come from the germline V gene. The CDR3 loop reads CASSFGNMNEQYF. CDR3 DNA: TGTGCCAGCAGTTTCGGGAACATGAACGAGCAGTACTTC.

V and J are TRBV27 and TRBJ2-6; D is unresolved. CDR3 length: 17 amino acids. The germline gives CDR1 MNHEY, CDR2 SMNVEV (reference sequence). V was trimmed by 0 bases and J by 0 bases, leaving 9 bases between them. This CDR3 is CASSLSSFGSGANVLTF. The DNA for the CDR3 is TGTGCCAGCAGTTTATCGTCCTTTGGCTCTGGGGCCAACGTCCTGACTTTC.